This T cell receptor (beta chain) originates from a study of T cell changes during pregnancy in multiple sclerosis. Clones were sequenced by immunoSEQ multiplex PCR, and TCRdb holds only the in-frame ones, with some missing. The sample consists of tens of thousands of clones, roughly nine tenths of them appearing once. The CDR3 runs to 17 residues. Trimming cost V 6 bases and J 4 bases; bases outside gene matches: 15. Germline values: CDR1 LNHDA, CDR2 SQIVND (reference sequence). The receptor was isolated from a female donor with multiple sclerosis, enrolled in a pregnancy study. The chain combines TRBV19 with TRBJ2-5; 9 bases are a match to TRBD2. This specimen consisted of CD8+ T cells from peripheral blood mononuclear cells, obtained before pregnancy. CDR3 in DNA: TGTGCCAGTAGAGGCCCTAGCGGGGCGAAAGGTGCAGAGACCCAGTACTTC. Residues: CASRGPSGAKGAETQYF.